This TCR beta chain was sequenced for a study of blood T cell dynamics during melanoma immunotherapy (TCRdb year 2020). For the wider study: Patients with metastatic melanoma were treated with first-line pembrolizumab or nivolumab plus ipilimumab as standard of care in the United Kingdom. To find early correlates of response, the study profiled the peripheral T cell receptor repertoires of patients with metastatic melanoma both before and after one cycle of checkpoint inhibitor therapy. The training cohort was made up of consecutive patients, while a further independent group of patients from the same centre was pooled to form an external validation set. What the work shows at the level of the full study, not this receptor alone: Whether the T cell clones behind the repertoire changes were melanoma-specific or instead reflected general immune activation was something the study could not determine. Unlike progressors, patients who went on to achieve disease control showed a bifurcated reorganization of the PBMC repertoire at W3, with either increased clonality or increased diversity. The relatively small sample size was acknowledged as potentially limiting generalization of the results.

A fixed 350 ng of DNA was loaded for every bulk PBMC sample. TCR beta CDR3 sequences were amplified from genomic DNA using the immunoSEQ TCRb Assay kit according to manufacturer instructions. The KAPA Library Quantification Kit for Illumina platforms was used to quantify the pooled libraries by qPCR. Pooled libraries were clustered at roughly 0.55-1.2 pM and sequenced on an Illumina NextSeq 500. Processing in the source paper ran as follows. TCR data were analyzed with immunoSEQ ANALYZER and the R LymphoSeq package. A rearrangement efficiency score was calculated as productive divided by the sum of productive and non-productive CDR3 sequences. Clonality was measured with the Gini coefficient and diversity with the Renyi index at alpha=1, and both measures were compared pairwise between timepoints within each patient. In LymphoSeq, clonal relatedness was computed with an edit distance of 3 and repertoire similarity was computed with the Bhattacharyya coefficient. Linear discriminant analysis on week-3 changes in clonality and diversity was built with the R MASS and caret packages to classify response. The table comes from immuneACCESS by way of TCRdb, which keeps in-frame sequences with V and J called. Part of the clones is missing from these tables; in studies checked, under half for an unresolved V gene and the rest for unknown reasons. The DNA gave D and trimming, while V, J and clone size come from that table. The sample contains approximately 11,000 clones, roughly 87% of them found a single time. Of the sample, less than 25% falls within the top ten clones.

The CDR3 measures 16 amino acids from cysteine to phenylalanine. Only CDR3 DNA remains: 48 bases, in frame from the first base. At the junction V is shortened by 3 bases and J by 6 bases; bases outside the gene matches: 11. Via the germline V gene, CDR1 is SGHNT and CDR2 YENEEA. The time point label for this specimen denotes: week 3, after first cycle of checkpoint inhibitor. Blood samples were taken before treatment (T0) and at week 3 (W3), following the first cycle of checkpoint blockade. Except for two patients with rapid clinical progression, response was assessed 12 weeks after the first infusion by RECIST 1.1; disease control meant complete response, partial response or stable disease. Patients were not eligible if they had prior systemic cancer treatment, concomitant immunosuppressant therapy or synchronous other active malignancies. Bulk PBMC and plasma cell-free DNA were both sequenced for TCR beta so that circulating cells and T cell turnover could be tracked. PBMC were isolated from blood with Lymphoprep and SepMate tubes, followed by red cell lysis. QIAamp DNA Blood Mini kits were used to extract DNA from both PBMC and sorted T cell subsets.

About this clone itself: No cognate antigen has been identified for it. Base qualities are not recorded, but no much larger clone differs from it by a single base.

The sequenced sample was blood, obtained from a patient treated with checkpoint blockade. The chain is assembled from TRBV11-3 and TRBJ2-7; TRBD1 fits 10 bases in the junction. This sequence originates from a human donor with melanoma. The CDR3 reads as follows: CASSFRPGTGVSEQYF. The sequenced DNA is TGTGCCAGCAGCTTCAGACCCGGGACAGGGGTTTCCGAGCAGTACTTC. The full variable domain, completed from the reference TRBV11-3 and TRBJ2-7 proteins outside the CDR3, reads EAGVVQSPRYKIIEKKQPVAFWCNPISGHNTLYWYLQNLGQGPELLIRYENEEAVDDSQLPKDRFSAERLKGVDSTLKIQPAELGDSAVYLCASSFRPGTGVSEQYFGPGTRLTVT.